Listed here are 27 T cell receptor beta chains from one sample, sequenced in a study of shared clonotypes between healthy human individuals. Data came from immunoSEQ multiplex PCR; TCRdb stores just in-frame clones and leaves some out. Seen here are almost 700,000 clones, roughly 94% observed once, and the top ten hold roughly 22%. The naive CD8 fraction comprised CD45RO-negative cells positively selected for CCR7 and excluded terminally differentiated effector memory CD45RA+ cells. Sequencing used naive CD8+ T cells sorted from blood. These receptors all come from a man aged 30 to 45 in good health.

The rearrangement uses TRBV28 and TRBJ2-4; TRBD2 matches 12 bases. The trim removed 6 bases at V and 0 bases at J, leaving 12 bases unmatched. Germline CDR1 and CDR2: MDHEN and SYDVKM. The CDR3 runs 19 residues. The CDR3 DNA sequence: TGTGCCAGCAGGCCTAGCGGGAGGGCCACTGACCTAGCCAAAAACATTCAGTACTTC. This translates into CASRPSGRATDLAKNIQYF.

This clone was observed a handful of times. V is TRBV29-1 and J is TRBJ1-2; D gene ambiguous. CDR3 length: 12 residues. From germline, CDR1 is SQVTM and CDR2 ANQGSEA. Trimming left V 4 bases short and J 2 bases short, with 8 bases between. The CDR3 loop reads CSVVVRNYGYTF. CDR3 DNA: TGCAGCGTTGTTGTAAGAAACTATGGCTACACCTTC.

CDR3 amino acids: CASSRERGLAGGVTGELFF. The CDR3 coding sequence is TGTGCCAGCAGCCGGGAGAGGGGACTAGCGGGAGGGGTCACCGGGGAGCTGTTTTTT. The rearrangement links TRBV27 to TRBJ2-2, with TRBD2 matching 16 bases. CDR3 size: 19 residues. CDR1 MNHEY and CDR2 SMNVEV come from the germline V gene (reference sequence). Trimming cost V 6 bases and J 4 bases; bases outside gene matches: 11.

This chain connects TRBV7-9 to TRBJ1-2; the D is unclear. This CDR3 has 15 residues. V lost 1 base, J lost 4 bases, and 13 bases lay in between. Germline V gene data show CDR1 as SEHNR and CDR2 as FQNEAQ (reference sequence). This CDR3 is CASSLGAGLGYGYTF. The CDR3 DNA reads TGTGCCAGCAGCTTAGGGGCAGGCCTCGGCTATGGCTACACCTTC. The full variable domain, in which reference TRBV7-9 and TRBJ1-2 provide the parts outside the CDR3, is DTGVSQNPRHKITKRGQNVTFRCDPISEHNRLYWYRQTLGQGPEFLTYFQNEAQLEKSRLLSDRFSAERPKGSFSTLEIQRTEQGDSAMYLCASSLGAGLGYGYTFGSGTRLTVV.

This chain joins TRBV11-2 and TRBJ2-1, with TRBD2 matching over 10 bases. With 2 bases clipped from V and 7 bases from J, the junction kept 14 bases outside the gene matches. Germline CDR1 SGHAT, CDR2 FQNNGV. The CDR3 runs 18 residues. The CDR3 region has the DNA TGTGCCAGCAGCTTAAGGTATGGTGCTAGCGGGAGAGGGAATGAGCAGTTCTTC. Its translation is CASSLRYGASGRGNEQFF.

The chain combines TRBV27 with TRBJ2-7; 8 nucleotides match TRBD1. The J segment lost 2 bases and the V segment lost 9 bases, leaving 9 bases of the junction unmatched. The CDR3 consists of 14 residues. Germline loops: CDR1 MNHEY, CDR2 SMNVEV (reference sequence). The CDR3 coding sequence is TGTGCCAGTTCCGGACAGGGCTCGGCCTACGAGCAGTACTTC. Protein: CASSGQGSAYEQYF.

This clone was detected only a few times. This CDR3 reads CASSVSASNQPQHF. The DNA for the CDR3 is TGTGCCAGCAGTGTGAGTGCTAGCAATCAGCCCCAGCATTTT. The J gene is TRBJ1-5, the V gene TRBV25-1; D unresolved. This CDR3 has 14 amino acids. CDR1 is MGHDK and CDR2 is SYGVNS in the germline V gene. The V and J ends lost 4 bases and 0 bases respectively, with 7 bases between them.

This sequence joins TRBV27 and TRBJ2-5; possibly TRBD1 for D (5 bases). The CDR3 length is 15 residues. CDR1 is MNHEY, CDR2 SMNVEV, per germline (reference sequence). V was cut by 2 bases and J by 1 base, with 11 bases left in between. CDR3 in DNA: TGTGCCAGCAGTTTACTGCAGGGAAGCCAAGAGACCCAGTACTTC. It encodes CASSLLQGSQETQYF.

CDR3 in amino acids: CASSYSDGDEQFF. The CDR3, as DNA: TGTGCCAGCAGTTACTCGGATGGGGATGAGCAGTTCTTC. This chain connects TRBV6-5 to TRBJ2-1; D gene ambiguous. The germline V gene has CDR1 MNHEY and CDR2 SVGAGI. CDR3 length: 13 amino acids. V dropped 0 bases and J dropped 8 bases, with 8 bases sitting between them.

The chain couples TRBV7-3 to TRBJ2-2; unclear D gene. V dropped 5 bases and J dropped 3 bases, with 19 bases sitting between them. In germline, CDR1 is SGHTA, CDR2 FQGTGA. CDR3 size: 17 residues. The CDR3 nucleotides read TGTGCCAGCAGCCCTTCTCCCGAGACATCTTACACCGGGGAGCTGTTTTTT. It yields the protein CASSPSPETSYTGELFF.

This chain uses TRBV4-1 with TRBJ1-1; D remains ambiguous. The V gene lost 5 bases and the J gene lost 5 bases, with 12 bases spanning the gap. The CDR3 has 13 amino acids. Germline CDR1 reads MGHRA; CDR2 reads YSYEKL. The CDR3 region is CASSGGRGTEAFF. The CDR3 DNA reads as TGCGCCAGCAGCGGAGGGAGAGGGACTGAAGCTTTCTTT.

As to this clone: Distinct nucleotide sequences in the sample also encode this CDR3. V gene TRBV29-1 combines with J gene TRBJ2-7; the D is unclear. CDR1 and CDR2 (germline): SQVTM, ANQGSEA. V shed 1 base and J shed 0 bases, with 4 bases lying between them. This CDR3 comprises 12 residues. CDR3 sequence: CSVEGSSYEQYF. CDR3 nucleotides: TGCAGCGTTGAAGGGAGCTCCTACGAGCAGTACTTC.

This clone was detected a few times. This sequence joins TRBV4-2 and TRBJ2-3; TRBD1 matches at 11 bases. CDR3 length: 17 residues. CDR1 and CDR2 (germline): LGHNA, YNFKEQ. V lost 2 bases, J lost 5 bases, and 9 bases stayed unmatched. For the CDR3, the DNA is TGTGCCAGCAGCCAACGAAGGACAGGGGGCGAGGAAGATACGCAGTATTTT. Amino acid sequence: CASSQRRTGGEEDTQYF.

The chain links TRBV6-4 to TRBJ2-2, with D unresolved. This CDR3 comprises 17 residues. In germline, CDR1 is MRHNA, CDR2 SNTAGT. The V end was cut by 4 bases, the J end by 4 bases, with 19 bases between. The DNA for the CDR3 is TGTGCCAGCAGTGCGCTCCCCTTTCCTAGTACCACCGGGGAGCTGTTTTTT. Translated: CASSALPFPSTTGELFF.

V is TRBV15 and J is TRBJ1-1; D might be TRBD1 (5 bases). CDR3 length equals 14 residues. V shed 1 base and J shed 4 bases, with 10 bases lying between them. In germline, CDR1 is LNHNV, CDR2 YYDKDF (reference sequence). CDR3 nucleotides: TGTGCCACCAGCAGAGTTGCGGGACCCACTGAAGCTTTCTTT. Protein sequence: CATSRVAGPTEAFF.

The chain joins TRBV15 to TRBJ2-3; D call uncertain. V was clipped by 0 bases and J by 4 bases, with 8 bases between them. This CDR3 spans 14 amino acids. Germline V CDR1 and CDR2: LNHNV, YYDKDF (reference sequence). The CDR3 here is CATSRDSPADTQYF. The DNA for the CDR3 is TGTGCCACCAGCAGAGATTCCCCCGCAGATACGCAGTATTTT.

The chain is built from TRBV6-1 and TRBJ2-5; tentatively, D is TRBD1 (5 bases). The CDR3 loop spans 15 amino acids. Germline lookup yields CDR1 MNHNS and CDR2 SASEGT. Trimming shortened V by 3 bases and J by 4 bases, and 15 bases separated the two germline ends. The CDR3 bases are TGTGCCAGCAGTGACCCTGTCAGGGTAGGAGAGACCCAGTACTTC. As protein: CASSDPVRVGETQYF.

This chain joins TRBV9 and TRBJ2-1; 7 bases match TRBD1. Germline CDR1 reads SGDLS; CDR2 reads YYNGEE. V trimming: 4 bases; J trimming: 2 bases; junction bases outside the gene matches: 9. The CDR3 extends over 16 amino acids. CDR3 residues: CASSLGPGQTYNEQFF. The CDR3 DNA reads TGTGCCAGCAGCCTGGGCCCGGGACAGACCTACAATGAGCAGTTCTTC. Looking up the rest from reference TRBV9 and TRBJ2-1 gives the full variable domain: DSGVTQTPKHLITATGQRVTLRCSPRSGDLSVYWYQQSLDQGLQFLIQYYNGEERAKGNILERFSAQQFPDLHSELNLSSLELGDSALYFCASSLGPGQTYNEQFFGPGTRLTVL.

The chain couples TRBV9 to TRBJ2-6; 9 bases map to TRBD1. The CDR3 covers 18 residues. V shed 4 bases and J 0 bases; nucleotides not matched to a gene: 8. Germline values: CDR1 SGDLS, CDR2 YYNGEE. In nucleotides, the CDR3 is TGTGCCAGCAGCCTGAGGACAGGGGTGGCCTCTGGGGCCAACGTCCTGACTTTC. Residues: CASSLRTGVASGANVLTF. The entire variable domain, with the rest obtained from reference TRBV9 and TRBJ2-6, is as follows: DSGVTQTPKHLITATGQRVTLRCSPRSGDLSVYWYQQSLDQGLQFLIQYYNGEERAKGNILERFSAQQFPDLHSELNLSSLELGDSALYFCASSLRTGVASGANVLTFGAGSRLTVL.

V is TRBV19 and J is TRBJ2-7; possible D gene TRBD2, 6 bases. The germline V and J ends were trimmed by 5 bases and 2 bases, with 13 bases remaining between them. Germline CDR1 is LNHDA and CDR2 is SQIVND (reference sequence). The CDR3 sequence is 14 residues long. This chain's CDR3 is CASSVYAGPYEQYF. The CDR3 nucleotides are TGTGCCAGTAGTGTGTACGCGGGGCCCTACGAGCAGTACTTC.

V and J are TRBV27 and TRBJ2-3, with 10 positions matching TRBD2. CDR1 is MNHEY and CDR2 is SMNVEV in the germline V gene (reference sequence). The ends lost 0 bases at V and 3 bases at J; junction bases unmatched: 0. This CDR3 comprises 15 residues. The CDR3 is CASSLSGLATDTQYF. The CDR3, as DNA: TGTGCCAGCAGTTTATCGGGACTAGCGACAGATACGCAGTATTTT.

The chain couples TRBV4-3 to TRBJ2-2, with 15 positions matching TRBD2. The length of the CDR3 is 16 residues. Trimming at V came to 5 bases and at J to 5 bases, leaving 3 bases not matched to a gene. Germline loops: CDR1 LGHNA, CDR2 YSLEER. This CDR3 reads CASSWGLAGGTGELFF. The CDR3 nucleotides are TGCGCCAGCAGCTGGGGACTAGCGGGAGGTACCGGGGAGCTGTTTTTT.

The V gene is TRBV18, the J gene TRBJ2-7, with D possibly being TRBD2 (5 bases). The CDR3 is made up of 13 amino acids. Germline V gene sequence: CDR1 KGHSH, CDR2 LQKENI. The ends were cut back, 5 bases at V and 3 bases at J, with 11 bases in the middle. CDR3 bases: TGTGCCAGCTCATCCGGGAATGTCTACGAGCAGTACTTC. Residues: CASSSGNVYEQYF.

This clone showed up just a few times. The chain has TRBV18 and TRBJ1-2; weak D call: TRBD1 (6 bases). V was clipped by 8 bases and J by 13 bases, with 14 bases between them. The CDR3 sequence is 10 residues long. The germline V gene has CDR1 KGHSH and CDR2 LQKENI. CDR3 nucleotide sequence: TGTGCCAGCGGCAGGGACACCGTCACCTTC. Protein product: CASGRDTVTF.

The rearrangement uses TRBV27 and TRBJ2-1; a possible D gene is TRBD2 (6 bases). The CDR3 is 14 residues long. V shed 5 bases and J shed 5 bases, with 13 bases lying between them. From germline, CDR1 is MNHEY and CDR2 SMNVEV (reference sequence). The CDR3 loop reads CASSRPGRNNEQFF. CDR3 DNA sequence: TGTGCCAGCAGTCGACCCGGGAGAAACAATGAGCAGTTCTTC.

The gene calls are TRBV9 and TRBJ2-3; D not certain. From germline, CDR1 is SGDLS and CDR2 YYNGEE. V was shortened by 1 base and J by 4 bases, with 4 bases between the two germline ends. The CDR3 is 12 residues long. CDR3 in amino acids: CASSVTADTQYF. CDR3 bases: TGTGCCAGCAGCGTAACGGCAGATACGCAGTATTTT.

V gene TRBV5-4 combines with J gene TRBJ2-1; tentatively, D is TRBD1 or TRBD2 (5 bases each). CDR3 length: 12 amino acids. CDR1 is SGHNT and CDR2 is YYREEE in the germline V gene (reference sequence). V dropped 3 bases and J dropped 6 bases, with 7 bases sitting between them. CDR3 in amino acids: CASSSGTNEQFF. The CDR3 coding sequence is TGTGCCAGCAGCTCGGGGACCAATGAGCAGTTCTTC.